The 15 T cell receptor beta chains given below trace back to one sample, sequenced in a study of T cells in Graves' hyperthyroidism and ophthalmopathy. RNA transcripts yielded amplified TCR beta CDR3 regions. Using the HTBI primer set, a first-round RT-PCR was run on the TCR CDR3. In TCRdb, the multiplex PCR reads were re-called with MiXCR into one record per CDR3 protein. This sample yields approximately 620,000 distinct CDR3 sequences, of which 16% are seen a single time; less than 3.5% belongs to the top ten. The sequenced material came from blood. The receptors come from a woman aged 40 to 50 with Graves' ophthalmopathy.

The chain has TRBV4-2 and TRBJ2-7; 7 nucleotides match TRBD2. Losses at the gene ends were 0 bases for V and 2 bases for J; bases not matched to a gene: 7. CDR1 is LGHNA, CDR2 YNFKEQ, per germline. CDR3 size: 16 residues. CDR3 protein: CASSQDQAGPPYEQYF. Written as DNA, the CDR3 is TGTGCCAGCAGCCAAGATCAAGCGGGACCCCCCTACGAGCAGTACTTC.

This clonotype was observed many times. The chain couples TRBV6-1 to TRBJ2-6; 9 bases align to TRBD1. Trimming took 6 bases from V and 0 from J; bases not matched to a gene: 6. The CDR3 runs 17 residues. CDR1 MNHNS and CDR2 SASEGT come from the germline V gene. The chain's CDR3 is CASSGQGSFSGANVLTF. The CDR3 DNA reads as TGTGCCAGCAGCGGACAGGGGTCCTTCTCTGGGGCCAACGTCCTGACTTTC.

Many counts were recorded for this clonotype. The gene calls are TRBV20-1 and TRBJ1-1, with 10 bases identical to TRBD1. V shed 0 bases and J 1 base; nucleotides not matched to a gene: 5. Germline lookup yields CDR1 DFQATT and CDR2 SNEGSKA (reference sequence). The CDR3 runs 16 residues. CDR3 loop: CSARDRGQGKNTEAFF. CDR3 nucleotides: TGCAGTGCTAGAGATCGGGGACAGGGGAAGAACACTGAAGCTTTCTTT.

This clonotype was detected ten times or more. This chain connects TRBV20-1 to TRBJ2-1, with D possibly being TRBD2 (6 bases). The germline CDR1 and CDR2 sequences are DFQATT and SNEGSKA (reference sequence). V lost 5 bases, J lost 8 bases, and 19 bases lay in between. The CDR3 is 14 amino acids. CDR3: CSAPPGLTNHEQFF. Written as DNA, the CDR3 is TGCAGTGCTCCACCGGGACTTACCAACCATGAGCAGTTCTTC.

This clonotype was seen ten or more times. This chain joins TRBV20-1 and TRBJ2-5; TRBD2 agrees at 15 bases. The germline gives CDR1 DFQATT, CDR2 SNEGSKA (reference sequence). Trimming at V came to 0 bases and at J to 5 bases, leaving 4 bases not matched to a gene. This CDR3 region has 16 residues. The CDR3: CSAREGLAGGLETQYF. In nucleotides, the CDR3 is TGCAGTGCTAGAGAGGGACTAGCGGGGGGACTGGAGACCCAGTACTTC.

This clonotype showed up many times. The genes are TRBV2 and TRBJ2-7; 8 positions match TRBD2. Germline V gene sequence: CDR1 SNHLY, CDR2 FYNNEI. This CDR3 is 14 amino acids long. J was trimmed by 3 bases and V by 1 base; bases with no gene match: 2. CDR3 loop: CASSEDSGSYEQYF. In nucleotides, the CDR3 is TGTGCCAGCAGTGAAGACAGCGGGAGCTACGAGCAGTACTTC.

Turning to this clonotype: With a much larger clone just one base away, this may be a read error. The chain carries TRBV20-1 and TRBJ1-2; D unclear. Per germline, CDR1 DFQATT and CDR2 SNEGSKA (reference sequence). The CDR3 loop spans 15 amino acids. V dropped 3 bases and J dropped 4 bases, with 18 bases sitting between them. The CDR3 is CSARADGLWSYGYTF. CDR3 DNA sequence: TGCAGTGCTAGGGCCGACGGTTTATGGAGCTATGGCTACACCTTC.

There are many counts of this clonotype. The chain joins TRBV11-1 to TRBJ2-1; the match to TRBD1 covers 7 bases. Germline CDR1 and CDR2: SGHAT and FQDESV (reference sequence). V lost 5 bases to trimming and J lost 5 bases; unmatched junction nucleotides: 9. This CDR3 region has 15 residues. CDR3 bases: TGTGCCAGCAGCAGCCGGACAGGACGCGACAATGAGCAGTTCTTC. It yields the protein CASSSRTGRDNEQFF.

This clonotype was seen a few times. This chain links TRBV29-1 with TRBJ2-3, with 10 bases fitting TRBD2. The CDR3 length is 16 residues. Trimming took 1 base from V and 4 from J; bases not matched to a gene: 8. Germline values: CDR1 SQVTM, CDR2 ANQGSEA. The CDR3 DNA reads as TGCAGCGTTGAAGGTCTAGCGGGGGAGTTCGCAGATACGCAGTATTTT. It yields the protein CSVEGLAGEFADTQYF.

The V gene is TRBV5-1, the J gene TRBJ2-5; D is perhaps TRBD2 (6 bases). The CDR3 contains 17 residues. V was clipped by 0 bases and J by 2 bases, with 17 bases between them. Germline loops: CDR1 SGHRS, CDR2 YFSETQ. DNA for the CDR3: TGCGCCAGCAGCTTGGAAGTAGCGGTCAACCTACAAGAGACCCAGTACTTC. Amino acid sequence: CASSLEVAVNLQETQYF. The whole variable domain, remainder taken from reference TRBV5-1 and TRBJ2-5, is KAGVTQTPRYLIKTRGQQVTLSCSPISGHRSVSWYQQTPGQGLQFLFEYFSETQRNKGNFPGRFSGRQFSNSRSEMNVSTLELGDSALYLCASSLEVAVNLQETQYFGPGTRLLVL.

This clonotype was observed many times. J is TRBJ2-7 and V is TRBV5-6, with D hard to call. V lost 0 bases and J lost 2, with 9 bases in between. In germline, CDR1 is SGHDT, CDR2 YYEEEE. CDR3 length: 14 amino acids. Here the CDR3 reads CASSLGAAAYEQYF. For the CDR3, the DNA is TGTGCCAGCAGCTTGGGGGCCGCAGCCTACGAGCAGTACTTC.

This clonotype occurred many times. V usage is TRBV7-9 and J usage is TRBJ1-6; D possibly corresponds to TRBD1 (5 bases). Per germline, CDR1 SEHNR and CDR2 FQNEAQ (reference sequence). Trimming removed 2 bases from V and 8 bases from J, with 13 bases in between. This CDR3 comprises 15 residues. The CDR3 region is CASSLSGGNHSPLHF. CDR3 in DNA: TGTGCCAGCAGCTTAAGTGGGGGTAATCATTCACCCCTCCACTTT.

This CDR3 is CASTPRPDHNEQFF. The CDR3 bases are TGTGCCAGCACCCCGCGACCTGACCACAATGAGCAGTTCTTC. This chain links TRBV28 with TRBJ2-1; no clear D gene. Deletions cut 7 bases from V and 5 bases from J, with 15 bases between. The CDR3 runs 14 residues. Germline V lookup: CDR1 MDHEN, CDR2 SYDVKM.

The CDR3 region is CASSYGGLPGGPDTQYF. CDR3 in DNA: TGTGCCAGCAGTTACGGGGGCCTCCCTGGGGGTCCAGATACGCAGTATTTT. The chain carries TRBV6-5 and TRBJ2-3; the D gene is possibly TRBD1 (6 bases). The V gene lost 2 bases and the J gene lost 4 bases, with 19 bases spanning the gap. The CDR3 extends over 17 amino acids. Germline V gene sequence: CDR1 MNHEY, CDR2 SVGAGI.

This clonotype was recorded many times. The chain couples TRBV30 to TRBJ2-1, with a tentative D call TRBD1 (6 bases). The CDR3 extends over 17 amino acids. Looked up from germline, CDR1 is GTSNPN and CDR2 is SVGIG (reference sequence). Trimming shortened V by 2 bases and J by 8 bases, and 25 bases separated the two germline ends. The CDR3 here is CAWSLDRNMGTGDEQFF. DNA of the CDR3: TGTGCCTGGAGTTTAGACAGGAATATGGGAACGGGCGATGAGCAGTTCTTC.